The rows below give T cell receptor beta chains drawn from one sample of a study of cytomegalovirus exposure and HLA in healthy donors. Sequencing used immunoSEQ multiplex PCR; TCRdb keeps in-frame clones, though not all of them. The sample carries about 110,000 clones, 69% recorded once. The source material was PBMCs. The receptors were sampled from a woman aged 65 to 85 in good health and CMV-seropositive. The conserved cysteine and the conserved F or W are not part of the CDR3 here.

TRBJ1-1 TRBV5-6 ASSPWARQSMNTEAF
TRBJ2-3 TRBV29-1 SVELGQGAKDTQY
TRBJ2-3 TRBV7-3 ASSPGASTDTQY
TRBJ2-5 TRBV5-1 ASVLSGGRGETQY
TRBJ2-1 TRBV9 ASSVGTSGGFEQF
TRBJ2-7 TRBV4-1 ASSQVLTGVPYEQY
TRBJ2-7 TRBV25-1 AIAVGAYEQY
TRBJ2-5 TRBV29-1 SVEELGWGTGEETQY
TRBJ2-5 TRBV19 ASSTHGVETQY
TRBJ2-1 TRBV29-1 SVLTRGVYNEQF
TRBJ1-2 TRBV6-5 ASSPDRAGNYGYT
TRBJ1-6 TRBV6-1 ASSDPGRVYSPLH
TRBJ1-1 TRBV6-5 ASRPTGVNTEAF
TRBJ2-5 TRBV7-2 ASSLVAYQETQY
TRBJ1-5 TRBV19 ASETGGGSNQPQH
TRBJ2-5 TRBV7-2 ASSPGGLETQY
TRBJ2-7 TRBV5-1 ASSPGDRGYEQY
TRBJ1-6 TRBV5-1 ASSYYRGGNSPLH
TRBJ2-5 TRBV7-7 ASSLGTAQETQY
TRBJ2-1 TRBV29-1 SVTREPYNEQF
TRBJ1-1 TRBV10-3 AISESAVLEAF
TRBJ2-6 TRBV11-2 ASSLMGAPGANVLT
TRBJ2-1 TRBV21-1 ASSKDSGASPSSYNEQF
TRBJ1-2 TRBV7-9 ASSLTGITYYGYT
TRBJ2-7 TRBV6-6 ASSYGGILTYEQY
TRBJ2-3 TRBV6-5 ASQVGRGGTDTQY
TRBJ2-2 TRBV2 ASSGPGELF
TRBJ2-5 TRBV30 AWSVLPGGKETQY
TRBJ1-1 TRBV7-2 ASLTDRLGTEAF
TRBJ1-2 TRBV18 ASSPPSSGNYGYT
TRBJ1-2 TRBV7-6 ASSLGGDWDYGYT
TRBJ2-7 TRBV7-2 ASSLQASGDLYEQY
TRBJ2-5 TRBV15 ATSRWDRGNKETQY
TRBJ1-3 TRBV18 ASSPTGHPSDTIY
TRBJ2-1 TRBV27 ASSLRLAGGYEQF
TRBJ2-1 TRBV11-2 ASSSPSGGFNEQF
TRBJ2-1 TRBV21-1 ASSNRTSGGARSYNEQF
TRBJ2-5 TRBV19 ASRGTTKGQETQY
TRBJ1-5 TRBV6-5 ASRRGNQPQH
TRBJ2-5 TRBV6-5 ASSSGQGVRETQY
TRBJ2-5 TRBV7-6 ASSLPAGGPETQY
TRBJ1-6 TRBV19 ASSDRGFSPLH